This TCR beta chain was captured by sequencing in a study of long-term antiretroviral therapy in people with HIV. Version v3.0 of the immunoSEQ assay ran at survey level. Researchers set sequencing to target roughly 35,000-50,000 T-cell genomes per sample. This table comes from immunoSEQ multiplex PCR, and its TCRdb copy is limited to in-frame clones, with some not included. The sample includes more than 15,000 clones, 79% of them seen just once. Looked up from germline, CDR1 is SQVTM and CDR2 is ANQGSEA. The CDR3 is made up of 12 amino acids. With 3 bases removed from V and 3 bases from J, the gap between germline ends came to 9 bases.

This chain links TRBV29-1 with TRBJ2-7; no clear D. This specimen was unsorted PBMCs, taken 2.3 years after starting antiretroviral therapy. This clonotype was sampled from a woman between 35 and 50 years old with HIV. In nucleotides, the CDR3 is TGCAGCGTTGAGGCCATAAACTACGAGCAGTACTTC. Amino acid sequence: CSVEAINYEQYF.